This entry lists 24 T cell receptor beta chains sequenced from one sample in a study of blood T cell repertoires in COVID-19. Using immunoSEQ multiplex PCR, the repertoire was profiled, and TCRdb retains in-frame clones only, with some absent. The data show 150,000 to 200,000 clones, around 80% seen once. The sample consisted of peripheral blood. Source of these receptors: a woman in her 70s with acute or convalescent COVID-19.

The chain joins TRBV7-9 to TRBJ2-7, with 8 bases identical to TRBD1. Germline V lookup: CDR1 SEHNR, CDR2 FQNEAQ (reference sequence). V shed 5 bases, J shed 6 bases, and the junction held 6 bases outside the gene matches. The CDR3 loop spans 13 amino acids. CDR3 nucleotide sequence: TGTGCCAGCAGCGTGGACAGGGTCGGCGAGCAGTACTTC. It translates to CASSVDRVGEQYF. Full variable domain (rest looked up from reference TRBV7-9 and TRBJ2-7): DTGVSQNPRHKITKRGQNVTFRCDPISEHNRLYWYRQTLGQGPEFLTYFQNEAQLEKSRLLSDRFSAERPKGSFSTLEIQRTEQGDSAMYLCASSVDRVGEQYFGPGTRLTVT.

This chain joins TRBV6-5 and TRBJ2-3, with 7 bases matching TRBD1. CDR3 length: 14 residues. Germline assignment: CDR1 MNHEY and CDR2 SVGAGI. V trimming: 5 bases; J trimming: 4 bases; junction bases outside the gene matches: 6. CDR3 DNA: TGTGCCAGCAGTCTTCGACAGGGCTCAGATACGCAGTATTTT. Its protein is CASSLRQGSDTQYF.

The V gene is TRBV28, the J gene TRBJ1-2, with 9 nucleotides matching TRBD1. The CDR3 covers 12 residues. Trimming at V came to 7 bases and at J to 8 bases, leaving 5 bases not matched to a gene. Germline CDR1 is MDHEN and CDR2 is SYDVKM. This chain's CDR3 is CASMDRGSGYTF. The DNA of the CDR3 is TGTGCCAGCATGGACAGGGGAAGCGGCTACACCTTC.

The rearrangement joins TRBV19 to TRBJ1-4; the match to TRBD1 covers 8 bases. The germline gives CDR1 LNHDA, CDR2 SQIVND (reference sequence). J lost 5 bases, V lost 6 bases, and 8 bases had no gene match. The CDR3 runs 15 residues. CDR3 sequence reads: CASSDPGTGNEKLFF. The CDR3 nucleotides are TGTGCCAGTAGCGACCCCGGGACAGGAAATGAAAAACTGTTTTTT.

This clone was seen once. The chain recombines TRBV7-9 with TRBJ1-6, with D perhaps TRBD1 (6 bases). Germline CDR1 reads SEHNR; CDR2 reads FQNEAQ (reference sequence). The CDR3 spans 15 residues. The V end was cut by 3 bases, the J end by 10 bases, with 16 bases between. The CDR3 loop reads CASSLTGATESPLHF. The DNA for the CDR3 is TGTGCCAGCAGCTTGACAGGAGCGACAGAATCACCCCTCCACTTT.

The V and J genes are TRBV28 and TRBJ2-4, with D perhaps TRBD2 (6 bases). The CDR3 extends over 16 amino acids. The germline gives CDR1 MDHEN, CDR2 SYDVKM. The germline V and J ends were trimmed by 5 bases and 0 bases, with 14 bases remaining between them. The CDR3 is CASSPVEGVAKNIQYF. The DNA of the CDR3 is TGTGCCAGCAGTCCGGTGGAGGGAGTAGCCAAAAACATTCAGTACTTC. Full variable domain (outside the CDR3, taken from reference TRBV28 and TRBJ2-4): DVKVTQSSRYLVKRTGEKVFLECVQDMDHENMFWYRQDPGLGLRLIYFSYDVKMKEKGDIPEGYSVSREKKERFSLILESASTNQTSMYLCASSPVEGVAKNIQYFGAGTRLSVL.

This rearrangement joins TRBV19 to TRBJ2-7; TRBD2 agrees at 12 bases. The length of the CDR3 is 16 residues. CDR1 LNHDA and CDR2 SQIVND come from the germline V gene (reference sequence). The ends lost 5 bases at V and 1 base at J; junction bases unmatched: 6. CDR3 in amino acids: CASSLKLAGGSYEQYF. The DNA for the CDR3 is TGTGCCAGTAGTCTAAAACTAGCGGGAGGATCCTACGAGCAGTACTTC.

The sample holds a few counts of this clone. The rearrangement links TRBV5-4 to TRBJ2-1; tentative D call: TRBD2 (6 bases). V dropped 0 bases and J dropped 0 bases, with 10 bases sitting between them. Looked up from germline, CDR1 is SGHNT and CDR2 is YYREEE (reference sequence). The CDR3 extends over 16 amino acids. The CDR3 region is CASSLGDGSSYNEQFF. The CDR3 region has the DNA TGTGCCAGCAGCTTGGGGGACGGGAGCTCCTACAATGAGCAGTTCTTC.

CDR3 residues: CASRTGGDRVRTDTQYF. Written as DNA, the CDR3 is TGTGCCAGCAGGACCGGAGGGGACAGGGTTCGAACAGATACGCAGTATTTT. The gene calls are TRBV28 and TRBJ2-3, with TRBD1 matching over 9 bases. Unmatched junction bases numbered 13, after V lost 6 bases and J lost 3 bases. The germline gives CDR1 MDHEN, CDR2 SYDVKM. CDR3 length: 17 residues.

The chain combines TRBV7-2 with TRBJ2-7, with TRBD2 matching over 7 bases. V shed 3 bases, J shed 2 bases, and the junction held 4 bases outside the gene matches. The CDR3 is 14 residues long. The germline gives CDR1 SGHTA, CDR2 FQGNSA. CDR3 in amino acids: CASSFRLAPYEQYF. CDR3 DNA: TGTGCCAGCAGCTTCCGACTAGCCCCCTACGAGCAGTACTTC.

The CDR3 bases are TGTGCCTGGGCAAACCAGGGTTTGGGAAACACCATATATTTT. Translating it yields CAWANQGLGNTIYF. This chain uses TRBV30 with TRBJ1-3, with a tentative D call TRBD1 (5 bases). The length of the CDR3 is 14 residues. With 5 bases removed from V and 4 bases from J, the gap between germline ends came to 15 bases. Germline V lookup: CDR1 GTSNPN, CDR2 SVGIG (reference sequence).

The chain employs TRBV7-2 and TRBJ1-6; D is possibly TRBD1 (6 bases). With 5 bases removed from V and 5 bases from J, the gap between germline ends came to 13 bases. The CDR3 extends over 15 amino acids. Germline V gene data show CDR1 as SGHTA and CDR2 as FQGNSA. The chain's CDR3 is CASSPGQGNNSPLHF. The CDR3 region has the DNA TGTGCCAGCAGCCCAGGCCAGGGGAATAATTCACCCCTCCACTTT.

The rearrangement joins TRBV6-1 to TRBJ2-7; perhaps TRBD1 as D (5 bases). Deletions cut 1 base from V and 5 bases from J, with 12 bases between. The CDR3 has 14 amino acids. The germline V gene has CDR1 MNHNS and CDR2 SASEGT. The CDR3 sequence: CASSEGGAPHEQYF. CDR3 bases: TGTGCCAGCAGTGAAGGGGGCGCCCCCCACGAGCAGTACTTC.

The chain uses TRBV19 and TRBJ2-7; TRBD2 agrees at 10 bases. CDR1 LNHDA and CDR2 SQIVND come from the germline V gene (reference sequence). The J segment lost 2 bases and the V segment lost 4 bases, leaving 14 bases of the junction unmatched. The CDR3 totals 18 residues. In DNA form, the CDR3 reads TGTGCCAGTAGTACTAAAATTTCCGGACTAGCGGAAACCTACGAGCAGTACTTC. Translated, it gives CASSTKISGLAETYEQYF.

This chain links TRBV21-1 with TRBJ2-7; TRBD1 is the table's D call, not checked against the DNA. TRBV21-1 is a pseudogene. CDR3 length equals 13 residues. CDR3 loop: CASGTGRSYEQYF. The DNA of the CDR3 is TGTGCCAGCGGGACAGGGAGGTCCTACGAGCAGTACTTC.

The chain links TRBV6-5 to TRBJ1-1, with a weak D call TRBD1 (6 bases). CDR3 size: 15 residues. The V end lost 2 bases, the J end lost 5 bases, and 15 bases lay between the germline ends. CDR1 is MNHEY and CDR2 is SVGAGI in the germline V gene. CDR3 nucleotide sequence: TGTGCCAGCAGTTACACCGGACAGATTATGACTGAAGCTTTCTTT. Amino acid sequence: CASSYTGQIMTEAFF.

This clone was observed a handful of times. Written as DNA, the CDR3 is TGTGCCAGCAGACTTATGCCAACAGGGCCCTGGACTGAAGCTTTCTTT. Residues: CASRLMPTGPWTEAFF. V gene TRBV27 combines with J gene TRBJ1-1, with D maybe TRBD1 (6 bases). This CDR3 comprises 16 residues. Trimming pared 6 bases from V and 5 bases from J, leaving 22 bases between. Germline V CDR1 and CDR2: MNHEY, SMNVEV (reference sequence).

A word on this clone: The same CDR3 can be traced to other DNA sequences in this sample. The genes are TRBV7-2 and TRBJ1-2, with D maybe TRBD1 (5 bases). The CDR3 runs to 14 residues. The germline gives CDR1 SGHTA, CDR2 FQGNSA. The ends were cut back, 1 base at V and 5 bases at J, with 11 bases in the middle. This CDR3 reads CASSLEGLGYGYTF. CDR3 sequence (DNA): TGTGCCAGCAGCTTAGAGGGGCTAGGGTATGGCTACACCTTC.

The chain recombines TRBV9 with TRBJ2-1; TRBD2 agrees at 8 bases. Germline V lookup: CDR1 SGDLS, CDR2 YYNGEE. The ends lost 4 bases at V and 8 bases at J; junction bases unmatched: 11. CDR3 length: 15 amino acids. The CDR3 region is CASSTLTGGADEQFF. The CDR3 DNA follows: TGTGCCAGCAGCACCCTTACCGGGGGGGCCGATGAGCAGTTCTTC.

The chain employs TRBV7-9 and TRBJ2-2; a possible D gene is TRBD1 (6 bases). The V gene's germline CDR1 is SEHNR and CDR2 FQNEAQ (reference sequence). Deletions cut 0 bases from V and 4 bases from J, with 9 bases between. The CDR3 loop spans 15 amino acids. In DNA, the CDR3 is TGTGCCAGCAGCTTAGCACAGGGAACCACCGGGGAGCTGTTTTTT. It codes for CASSLAQGTTGELFF.

The chain carries TRBV3-1 (or the pseudogene TRBV3-2) and TRBJ1-2, with TRBD1 as a possible D gene (5 bases). This CDR3 has 13 amino acids. Germline values: CDR1 LGHDT, CDR2 YNNKEL (reference sequence). The ends were cut back, 7 bases at V and 4 bases at J, with 13 bases in the middle. CDR3 DNA: TGTGCCAGCAAGCGAACAGGCCCCTATGGCTACACCTTC. Its translation: CASKRTGPYGYTF.

The chain joins TRBV14 to TRBJ2-5; D is undetermined. CDR1 is SGHDN and CDR2 is FVKESK in the germline V gene. V was clipped by 4 bases and J by 7 bases, with 13 bases between them. The CDR3 is 13 residues long. The CDR3 reads CASSPVAVGTQYF. Here the CDR3 DNA reads TGTGCCAGCAGCCCCGTCGCCGTCGGGACCCAGTACTTC.

The rearrangement uses TRBV9 and TRBJ1-1; D gene unclear. The CDR3 totals 11 residues. Germline V gives CDR1 SGDLS, CDR2 YYNGEE. Trimming removed 0 bases from V and 7 bases from J, with 4 bases in between. The DNA for the CDR3 is TGTGCCAGCAGCGTAGGGAGTGAAGCTTTCTTT. This sequence encodes CASSVGSEAFF. The complete variable domain, with remaining parts taken from reference TRBV9 and TRBJ1-1, reads DSGVTQTPKHLITATGQRVTLRCSPRSGDLSVYWYQQSLDQGLQFLIQYYNGEERAKGNILERFSAQQFPDLHSELNLSSLELGDSALYFCASSVGSEAFFGQGTRLTVV.

The V gene is TRBV28, the J gene TRBJ2-7, with D perhaps TRBD1 (5 bases). The CDR3 covers 13 residues. Germline lookup yields CDR1 MDHEN and CDR2 SYDVKM. Trimming pared 5 bases from V and 1 base from J, leaving 9 bases between. CDR3 sequence: CASSQGNSYEQYF. The DNA for the CDR3 is TGTGCCAGCAGTCAGGGCAATTCCTACGAGCAGTACTTC. The full variable domain, its missing parts supplied by reference TRBV28 and TRBJ2-7, is DVKVTQSSRYLVKRTGEKVFLECVQDMDHENMFWYRQDPGLGLRLIYFSYDVKMKEKGDIPEGYSVSREKKERFSLILESASTNQTSMYLCASSQGNSYEQYFGPGTRLTVT.